This T cell receptor (beta chain) appears in the sequencing data of a study of shared clonotypes between healthy human individuals. V lost 0 bases and J 4 bases, leaving 15 bases between the germline ends. Germline CDR1 reads SGHRS; CDR2 reads YFSETQ. The CDR3 is made up of 16 amino acids. Profiled with immunoSEQ multiplex PCR; TCRdb holds only in-frame clones, not every one. The repertoire has roughly 380,000 clones, 95% to 97% of them found once; the top ten carry 0.32%. The sequencing sample was made of memory CD8+ T cells sorted from blood. Regarding subset: CD45RO+ cells pooled with CCR7-negative TemRA cells. The TCR was taken from a man aged 25 to 40 in good health. The V call is TRBV5-1, the J call TRBJ2-3; no definite D call. The CDR3 spells CASSLVYESFPDTQYF. The CDR3 nucleotides read TGCGCCAGCAGCTTGGTCTACGAGAGTTTCCCAGATACGCAGTATTTT.